This T cell receptor (beta chain) comes out of a study of blood T cells in healthy people across ages. General study results and limits: Diversity estimates drawn from one million T cells were deemed underestimates. PBMC samples, being unsorted, prevented any conclusive comparison of naive and antigen-experienced cells. While age rose, TCR beta diversity per million T cells dropped in a roughly linear way.

This clonotype occurred a few times. Its antigen remains unidentified. A second PCR, run for 7 to 11 cycles, used a sample-barcoded 5' primer plus a J-beta primer mix. TCRdb used MiXCR to reprocess the 5' RACE reads, holding one entry per CDR3 protein. The repertoire holds about 1.8 million distinct CDR3 sequences, with roughly 50% as singletons. What was sequenced was blood. This sequence originates from a woman between 40 and 55 years old in good health.

CDR3: CASSSPRLAREQYF. The CDR3 bases are TGTGCCAGCAGTTCTCCGCGACTAGCGCGGGAGCAGTACTTC. The V call is TRBV12-3 or TRBV12-4, the J call TRBJ2-5, with 8 bases matching TRBD2. The ends lost 4 bases at V and 11 bases at J; junction bases unmatched: 12. The length of the CDR3 is 14 residues.